The T cell receptor beta chain described here comes from a study of blood T cell repertoires in COVID-19. Study as a whole: Collection of acute and convalescent COVID-19 samples took place in the United States, Italy and Spain. Sample material is recorded as cDNA or gDNA derived from T cells, B-cell-depleted T cells, or PBMCs.

This CDR3 spans 14 amino acids. The ends were cut back, 11 bases at V and 1 base at J, with 16 bases in the middle. In germline, CDR1 is SEHNR, CDR2 FQNEAQ (reference sequence). Per the original methods: It was from reference gene primer amplification that nucleated cell counts were estimated. Here immunoSEQ multiplex PCR was the method, and the copy in TCRdb shows in-frame clones only, minus some. The V and J calls and clone size come from that table; D and trimming were worked out from the DNA. The sample yields 140,000 to 150,000 clones, approximately 80% seen once. V is TRBV7-9 and J is TRBJ2-3; D possibly corresponds to TRBD2 (6 bases). Sequenced sample: peripheral blood. The receptor was isolated from a man aged 70 or older who had recovered from COVID-19. CDR3 region: CAGEVEGGTDTQYF. CDR3 nucleotide sequence: TGTGCCGGGGAGGTGGAAGGGGGCACAGATACGCAGTATTTT.